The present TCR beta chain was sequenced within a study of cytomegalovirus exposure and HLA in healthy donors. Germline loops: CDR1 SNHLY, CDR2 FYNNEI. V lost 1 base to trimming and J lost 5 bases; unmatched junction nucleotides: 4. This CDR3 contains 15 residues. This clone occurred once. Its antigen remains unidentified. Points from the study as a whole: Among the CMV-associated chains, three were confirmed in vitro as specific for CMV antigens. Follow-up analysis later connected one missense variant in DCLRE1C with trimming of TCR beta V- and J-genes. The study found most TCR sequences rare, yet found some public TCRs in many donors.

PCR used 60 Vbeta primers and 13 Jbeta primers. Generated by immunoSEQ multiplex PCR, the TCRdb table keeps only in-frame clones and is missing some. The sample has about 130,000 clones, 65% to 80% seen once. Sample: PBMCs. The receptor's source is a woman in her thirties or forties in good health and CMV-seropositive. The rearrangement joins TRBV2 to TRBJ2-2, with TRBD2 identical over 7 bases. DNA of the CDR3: TGTGCCAGCAGTGAAGTGACTAGCAGGACCGGGGAGCTGTTTTTT. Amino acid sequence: CASSEVTSRTGELFF. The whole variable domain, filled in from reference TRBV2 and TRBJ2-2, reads EPEVTQTPSHQVTQMGQEVILRCVPISNHLYFYWYRQILGQKVEFLVSFYNNEISEKSEIFDDQFSVERPDGSNFTLKIRSTKLEDSAMYFCASSEVTSRTGELFFGEGSRLTVL.